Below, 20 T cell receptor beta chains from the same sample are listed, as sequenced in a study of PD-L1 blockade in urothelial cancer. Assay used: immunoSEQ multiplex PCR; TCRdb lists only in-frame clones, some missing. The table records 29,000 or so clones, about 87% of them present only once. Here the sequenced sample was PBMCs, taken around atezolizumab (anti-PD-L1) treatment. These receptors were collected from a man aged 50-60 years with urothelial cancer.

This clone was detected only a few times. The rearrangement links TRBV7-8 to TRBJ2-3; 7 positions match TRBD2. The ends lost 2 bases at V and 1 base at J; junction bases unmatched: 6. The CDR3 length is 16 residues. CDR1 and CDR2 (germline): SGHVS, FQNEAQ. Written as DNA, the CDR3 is TGTGCCAGCAGCTTAACGTGGAGCGGGGGCACAGATACGCAGTATTTT. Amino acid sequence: CASSLTWSGGTDTQYF.

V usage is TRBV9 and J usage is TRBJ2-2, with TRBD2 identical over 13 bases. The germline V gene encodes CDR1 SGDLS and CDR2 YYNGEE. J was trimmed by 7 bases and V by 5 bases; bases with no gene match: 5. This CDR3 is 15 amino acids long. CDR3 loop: CASSTSGGANGELFF. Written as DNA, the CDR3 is TGTGCCAGCAGTACTAGCGGGGGGGCTAACGGGGAGCTGTTTTTT. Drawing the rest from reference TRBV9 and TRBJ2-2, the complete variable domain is DSGVTQTPKHLITATGQRVTLRCSPRSGDLSVYWYQQSLDQGLQFLIQYYNGEERAKGNILERFSAQQFPDLHSELNLSSLELGDSALYFCASSTSGGANGELFFGEGSRLTVL.

CDR3 DNA sequence: TGTGCCAGCAGCTTAGCCCGGCGGGGGAGGGGATCCACCGGGGAGCTGTTTTTT. It codes for CASSLARRGRGSTGELFF. The V and J genes are TRBV7-7 and TRBJ2-2; 7 nucleotides match TRBD2. V was clipped by 0 bases and J by 4 bases; unmatched bases: 11. Germline V gene lookup returns CDR1 SSHAT and CDR2 FNYEAQ (reference sequence). The CDR3 sequence is 18 residues long.

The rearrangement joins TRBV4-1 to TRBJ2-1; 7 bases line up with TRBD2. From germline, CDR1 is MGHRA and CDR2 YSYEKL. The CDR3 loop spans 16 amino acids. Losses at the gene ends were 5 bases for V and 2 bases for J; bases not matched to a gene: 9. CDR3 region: CASSAPGREPYNEQFF. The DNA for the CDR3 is TGCGCCAGCAGCGCCCCAGGGAGGGAACCCTACAATGAGCAGTTCTTC.

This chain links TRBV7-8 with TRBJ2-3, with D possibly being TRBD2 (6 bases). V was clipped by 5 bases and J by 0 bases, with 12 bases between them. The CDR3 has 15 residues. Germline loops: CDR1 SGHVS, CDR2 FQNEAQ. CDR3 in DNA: TGTGCCAGCAGCCCCCTAGCGCTTAGCACAGATACGCAGTATTTT. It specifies CASSPLALSTDTQYF.

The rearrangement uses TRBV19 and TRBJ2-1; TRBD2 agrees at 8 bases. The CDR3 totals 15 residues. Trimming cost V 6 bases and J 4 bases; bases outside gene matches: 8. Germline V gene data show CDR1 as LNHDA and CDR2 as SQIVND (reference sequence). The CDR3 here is CASSPLAGLYNEQFF. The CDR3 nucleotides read TGTGCCAGTAGCCCCCTAGCGGGCCTATACAATGAGCAGTTCTTC.

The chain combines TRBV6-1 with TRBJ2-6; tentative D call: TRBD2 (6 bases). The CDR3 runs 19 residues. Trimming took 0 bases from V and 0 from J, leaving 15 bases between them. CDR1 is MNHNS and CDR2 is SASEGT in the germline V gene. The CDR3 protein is CASSEAPYGSFSGANVLTF. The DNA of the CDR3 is TGTGCCAGCAGTGAAGCGCCATACGGGAGCTTCTCTGGGGCCAACGTCCTGACTTTC.

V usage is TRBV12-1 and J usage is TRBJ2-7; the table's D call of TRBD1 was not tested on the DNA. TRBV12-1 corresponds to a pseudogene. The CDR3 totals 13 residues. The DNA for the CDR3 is TGTGCCAGCAGCATGACAGGGGGCTACGAGCAGTACTTC. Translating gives CASSMTGGYEQYF.

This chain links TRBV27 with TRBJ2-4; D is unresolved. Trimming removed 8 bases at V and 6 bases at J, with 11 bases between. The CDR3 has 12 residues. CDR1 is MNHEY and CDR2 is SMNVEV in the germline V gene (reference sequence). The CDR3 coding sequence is TGTGCCAGCGGGCACGACGTAAACATTCAGTACTTC. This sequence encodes CASGHDVNIQYF.

CDR3 nucleotides: TGTGCCATCAGTGCCGGACAGGGTAACTATGGCTACACCTTC. Translating gives CAISAGQGNYGYTF. The chain combines TRBV10-3 with TRBJ1-2; 8 bases fit TRBD1. V was clipped by 4 bases and J by 1 base; unmatched bases: 2. CDR3 length: 14 amino acids. The germline V gene encodes CDR1 ENHRY and CDR2 SYGVKD.

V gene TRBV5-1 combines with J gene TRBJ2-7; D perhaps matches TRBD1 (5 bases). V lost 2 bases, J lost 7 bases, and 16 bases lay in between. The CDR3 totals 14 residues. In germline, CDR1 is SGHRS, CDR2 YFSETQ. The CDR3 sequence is CASSLSAGPREQYF. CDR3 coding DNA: TGCGCCAGCAGCTTATCCGCAGGGCCACGGGAGCAGTACTTC.

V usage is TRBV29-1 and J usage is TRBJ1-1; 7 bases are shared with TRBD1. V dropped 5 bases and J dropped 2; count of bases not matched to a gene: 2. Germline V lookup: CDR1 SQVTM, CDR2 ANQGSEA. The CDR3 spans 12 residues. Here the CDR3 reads CSVRQGNTEAFF. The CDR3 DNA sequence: TGCAGCGTTCGACAGGGAAACACTGAAGCTTTCTTT.

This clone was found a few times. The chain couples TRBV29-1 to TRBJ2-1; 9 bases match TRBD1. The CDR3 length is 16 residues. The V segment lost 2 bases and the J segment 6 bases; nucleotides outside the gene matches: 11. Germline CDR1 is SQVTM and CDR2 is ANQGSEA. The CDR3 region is CSVENPGTGSLNEQFF. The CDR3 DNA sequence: TGCAGCGTTGAAAATCCGGGGACAGGGAGCCTCAATGAGCAGTTCTTC.

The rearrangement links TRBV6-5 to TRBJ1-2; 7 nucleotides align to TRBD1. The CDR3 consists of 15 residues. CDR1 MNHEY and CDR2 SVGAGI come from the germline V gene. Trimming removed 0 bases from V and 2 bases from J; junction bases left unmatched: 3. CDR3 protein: CASSYSNRGNYGYTF. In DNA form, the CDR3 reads TGTGCCAGCAGTTACTCGAACAGGGGAAACTATGGCTACACCTTC.

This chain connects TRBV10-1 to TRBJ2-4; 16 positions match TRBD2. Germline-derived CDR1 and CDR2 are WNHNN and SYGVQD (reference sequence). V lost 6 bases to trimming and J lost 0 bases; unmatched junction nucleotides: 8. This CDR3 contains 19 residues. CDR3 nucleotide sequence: TGCGCCAGCAGCCGCGGGACTAGCGGGGGGGAACTAGCCAAAAACATTCAGTACTTC. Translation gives CASSRGTSGGELAKNIQYF.

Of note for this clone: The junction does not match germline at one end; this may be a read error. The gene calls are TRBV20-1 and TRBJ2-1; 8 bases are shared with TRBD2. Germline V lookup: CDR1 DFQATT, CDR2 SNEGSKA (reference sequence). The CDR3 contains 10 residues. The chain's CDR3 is CSAIGTSEIF. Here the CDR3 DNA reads TGCAGTGCTATCGGGACTAGTGAGATCTTC.

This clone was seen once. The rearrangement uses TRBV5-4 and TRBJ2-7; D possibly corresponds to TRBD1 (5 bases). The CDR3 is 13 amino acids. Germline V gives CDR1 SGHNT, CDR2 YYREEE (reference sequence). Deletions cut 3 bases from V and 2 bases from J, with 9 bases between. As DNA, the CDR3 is TGTGCCAGCAGCTCGACAGCACCCTACGAGCAGTACTTC. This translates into CASSSTAPYEQYF.

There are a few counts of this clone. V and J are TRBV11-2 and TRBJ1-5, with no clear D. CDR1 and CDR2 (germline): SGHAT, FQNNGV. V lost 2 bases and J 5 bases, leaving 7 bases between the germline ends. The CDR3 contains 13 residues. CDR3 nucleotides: TGTGCCAGCAGCTTAAATCGGGATCAGCCCCAGCATTTT. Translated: CASSLNRDQPQHF.

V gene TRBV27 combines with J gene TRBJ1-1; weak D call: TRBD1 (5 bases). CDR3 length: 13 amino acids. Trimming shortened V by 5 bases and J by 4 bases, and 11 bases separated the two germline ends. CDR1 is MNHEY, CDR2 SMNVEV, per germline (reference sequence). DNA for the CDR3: TGTGCCAGCAGTGGCAGGGTGGGCACTGAAGCTTTCTTT. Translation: CASSGRVGTEAFF.

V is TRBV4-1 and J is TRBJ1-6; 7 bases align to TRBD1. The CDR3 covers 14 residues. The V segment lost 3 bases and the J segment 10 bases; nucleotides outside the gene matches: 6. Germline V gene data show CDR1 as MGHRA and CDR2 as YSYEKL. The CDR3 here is CASSHSDRASPLHF. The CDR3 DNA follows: TGCGCCAGCAGCCACTCAGACAGGGCCTCACCCCTCCACTTT.